These 10 T cell receptor beta chains originate from one sample sequenced in a study of identical twins. MiXCR, run by TCRdb on the 5' RACE reads, gives a single entry per CDR3 protein. The data show about 220,000 distinct CDR3 sequences, roughly 7.5% seen once. These data also formed part of another study, on yellow fever vaccine responses in identical twins.

The specimen sequenced was memory (CD45RO+) T cells sorted from blood. Every receptor here comes from a woman younger than 35 in good health.

This clonotype has more than one count but fewer than ten. The rearrangement uses TRBV5-1 and TRBJ2-3; D possibly corresponds to TRBD2 (6 bases). The V end was cut by 3 bases, the J end by 2 bases, with 7 bases between. The CDR3 has 13 residues. The germline gives CDR1 SGHRS, CDR2 YFSETQ. CDR3 loop: CASSWDFTDTQYF. The CDR3 DNA is TGCGCCAGCAGCTGGGACTTCACAGATACGCAGTATTTT.

The sample holds a few counts of this clonotype. The chain employs TRBV19 and TRBJ2-5, with unresolved D. Between the trimmed V and J ends, which lost 2 bases and 5 bases, there was a span of 12 bases. The germline V gene has CDR1 LNHDA and CDR2 SQIVND (reference sequence). This CDR3 spans 14 amino acids. CDR3 protein: CASSIIWRAETQYF. The CDR3 nucleotides read TGTGCCAGTAGTATAATATGGAGAGCGGAGACCCAGTACTTC.

The chain joins TRBV7-9 to TRBJ2-1; D may match TRBD1 or TRBD2 (5 bases each). Trimming shortened V by 0 bases and J by 13 bases, and 13 bases separated the two germline ends. This CDR3 comprises 13 residues. The germline gives CDR1 SEHNR, CDR2 FQNEAQ (reference sequence). CDR3 region: CASSLAEGRRQFF. In DNA form, the CDR3 reads TGTGCCAGCAGCTTAGCTGAGGGACGGAGACAGTTCTTC.

This clonotype was counted ten times or more. The rearrangement uses TRBV29-1 and TRBJ2-3, with a possible D match to TRBD2 (5 bases). This CDR3 is built from 13 residues. Germline CDR1 reads SQVTM; CDR2 reads ANQGSEA. The V gene lost 3 bases and the J gene lost 0 bases, with 7 bases spanning the gap. CDR3 residues: CSVDEGSTDTQYF. In DNA form, the CDR3 reads TGCAGCGTTGATGAGGGTAGCACAGATACGCAGTATTTT.

The chain uses TRBV18 and TRBJ2-1, with 8 bases identical to TRBD2. V trimming: 3 bases; J trimming: 6 bases; junction bases outside the gene matches: 10. Germline-derived CDR1 and CDR2 are KGHSH and LQKENI. The CDR3 totals 16 residues. Here the CDR3 DNA reads TGTGCCAGCTCACCTCCCCGTCGGGGGGGCGTCAATGAGCAGTTCTTC. Its translation is CASSPPRRGGVNEQFF.

This chain uses TRBV6-1 with TRBJ2-6, with D possibly being TRBD1 or TRBD2 (5 bases each). Trimming cost V 7 bases and J 2 bases, with 15 bases left between them. Germline CDR1 MNHNS, CDR2 SASEGT. This CDR3 has 16 residues. CDR3 sequence (DNA): TGTGCCAGCACCGCCGTCCAGGGACCTGGGGCCAACGTCCTGACTTTC. Protein sequence: CASTAVQGPGANVLTF.

This clonotype was seen a few times. The chain links TRBV2 to TRBJ2-3, with TRBD2 matching over 15 bases. Germline V gene sequence: CDR1 SNHLY, CDR2 FYNNEI. The CDR3 covers 18 residues. J lost 7 bases, V lost 6 bases, and 14 bases had no gene match. CDR3 protein: CASSFIGTSGGPLYTQYF. The CDR3 DNA reads as TGTGCCAGCAGCTTTATCGGGACTAGCGGGGGGCCGTTATATACGCAGTATTTT.

There are a few counts of this clonotype. The chain uses TRBV18 and TRBJ2-3; 8 bases match TRBD1. With 6 bases clipped from V and 2 bases from J, the junction kept 7 bases outside the gene matches. CDR1 and CDR2 from the germline V gene are KGHSH and LQKENI. The CDR3 has 15 amino acids. Written as DNA, the CDR3 is TGTGCCAGCTCCACGACAGGGGTTCACACAGATACGCAGTATTTT. Translation: CASSTTGVHTDTQYF.

Ten or more counts support this clonotype. The chain recombines TRBV9 with TRBJ2-2; TRBD1 matches 9 bases. Looked up from germline, CDR1 is SGDLS and CDR2 is YYNGEE. This CDR3 comprises 17 residues. V trimming: 0 bases; J trimming: 4 bases; junction bases outside the gene matches: 7. The CDR3 loop is CASSVAQGQGPTGELFF. The CDR3 DNA follows: TGTGCCAGCAGCGTAGCTCAGGGACAGGGACCCACCGGGGAGCTGTTTTTT. Using reference TRBV9 and TRBJ2-2 for the parts outside the CDR3, the full variable domain is DSGVTQTPKHLITATGQRVTLRCSPRSGDLSVYWYQQSLDQGLQFLIQYYNGEERAKGNILERFSAQQFPDLHSELNLSSLELGDSALYFCASSVAQGQGPTGELFFGEGSRLTVL.

This clonotype was seen ten or more times. The rearrangement joins TRBV20-1 to TRBJ1-2; TRBD1 agrees at 8 bases. J lost 6 bases, V lost 3 bases, and 3 bases had no gene match. Germline assignment: CDR1 DFQATT and CDR2 SNEGSKA (reference sequence). This CDR3 contains 12 residues. CDR3 sequence reads: CSASRQGNGYTF. The CDR3 DNA is TGCAGTGCTAGTAGACAGGGGAATGGCTACACCTTC.